Each of the 5 T cell receptor beta chains below was sequenced from the same sample in a study of blood T cell repertoires in COVID-19. Using immunoSEQ multiplex PCR, the repertoire was profiled, and TCRdb retains in-frame clones only, with some absent. In the table there are around 290,000 clones, 90% of which are singletons. Sequencing input: PBMCs or T cells enriched from blood (not recorded which). Source of these receptors: a woman in her thirties who had recovered from COVID-19.

The DNA for the CDR3 is TGCAGCACATTGGACAGGGTTGATCAGCCCCAGCATTTT. It specifies CSTLDRVDQPQHF. This chain joins TRBV29-1 and TRBJ1-5; 8 bases are shared with TRBD1. CDR1 and CDR2 from the germline V gene are SQVTM and ANQGSEA. The CDR3 contains 13 residues. Losses at the gene ends were 8 bases for V and 5 bases for J; bases not matched to a gene: 8.

The chain employs TRBV27 and TRBJ1-4; D might be TRBD1 (6 bases). There are 15 residues in the CDR3. CDR1 is MNHEY and CDR2 is SMNVEV in the germline V gene (reference sequence). V lost 3 bases and J lost 8, with 16 bases in between. The CDR3, as DNA: TGTGCCAGCAGTTTCCTAGGGGCAGGGGAGGAAAAACTGTTTTTT. Its protein is CASSFLGAGEEKLFF.

The chain's CDR3 is CSASPGQGFTDTQYF. The CDR3 region has the DNA TGCAGTGCTAGTCCGGGACAGGGTTTCACAGATACGCAGTATTTT. V usage is TRBV20-1 and J usage is TRBJ2-3; 9 bases agree with TRBD1. Germline lookup yields CDR1 DFQATT and CDR2 SNEGSKA (reference sequence). V lost 3 bases and J lost 2; bases outside the gene matches: 6. CDR3 length equals 15 residues.

V and J are TRBV6-5 and TRBJ2-3; TRBD1 matches at 10 bases. Germline V gene data show CDR1 as MNHEY and CDR2 as SVGAGI. The CDR3 has 15 residues. The V gene end was trimmed by 6 bases and the J gene end by 2 bases; junction bases not matched to a gene: 5. The DNA for the CDR3 is TGTGCCAGCAGACAGACAGGGGGCAACACAGATACGCAGTATTTT. Translating gives CASRQTGGNTDTQYF.

This clone occurred once. V is TRBV5-4 and J is TRBJ2-1; 13 bases agree with TRBD2. Unmatched junction bases numbered 3, after V lost 1 base and J lost 5 bases. CDR3 length: 16 amino acids. Germline CDR1 reads SGHNT; CDR2 reads YYREEE (reference sequence). DNA of the CDR3: TGTGCCAGCAGCTTGCGGACTAGCGGGGGTAACAATGAGCAGTTCTTC. Translation: CASSLRTSGGNNEQFF.